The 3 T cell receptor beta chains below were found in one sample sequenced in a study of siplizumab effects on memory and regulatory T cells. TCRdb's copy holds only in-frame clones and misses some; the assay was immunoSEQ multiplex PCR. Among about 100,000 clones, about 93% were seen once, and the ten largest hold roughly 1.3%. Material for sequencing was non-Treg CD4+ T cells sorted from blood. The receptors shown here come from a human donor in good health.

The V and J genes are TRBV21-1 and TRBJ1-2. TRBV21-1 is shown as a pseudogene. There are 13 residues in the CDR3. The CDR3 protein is CASSKSIGGSYTF. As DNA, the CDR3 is TGTGCCAGCAGCAAAAGTATAGGAGGAAGCTACACCTTC.

This chain's CDR3 is CASLYYNEQFF. CDR3 DNA: TGTGCCAGCCTCTATTACAATGAGCAGTTCTTC. The genes are TRBV2 and TRBJ2-1; D is unclear. V lost 8 bases to trimming and J lost 4 bases, with 6 bases between them. CDR3 length: 11 residues. The germline gives CDR1 SNHLY, CDR2 FYNNEI.

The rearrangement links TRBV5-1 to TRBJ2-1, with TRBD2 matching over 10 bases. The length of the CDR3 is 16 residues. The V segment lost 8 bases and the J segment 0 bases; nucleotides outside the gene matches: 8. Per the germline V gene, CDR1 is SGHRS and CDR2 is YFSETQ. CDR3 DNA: TGCGCCAGTGAGAACCCTAGCGGGAGCTCCTACAATGAGCAGTTCTTC. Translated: CASENPSGSSYNEQFF. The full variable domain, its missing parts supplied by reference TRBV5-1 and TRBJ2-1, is KAGVTQTPRYLIKTRGQQVTLSCSPISGHRSVSWYQQTPGQGLQFLFEYFSETQRNKGNFPGRFSGRQFSNSRSEMNVSTLELGDSALYLCASENPSGSSYNEQFFGPGTRLTVL.